The source of this T cell receptor (beta chain) is a study of blood T cell repertoires in COVID-19. The germline V gene encodes CDR1 SEHNR and CDR2 FQNEAQ (reference sequence). This CDR3 has 16 residues. J gave up 5 bases and V 5 bases, and 10 bases lay outside the gene matches. Under the authors' procedure: For nucleated cells, counts were estimated from reference gene primer amplification. The data were produced by immunoSEQ multiplex PCR, yet TCRdb's version contains in-frame clones alone and is incomplete. That table is the source of V, J and clone size, and D and trimming were worked out from the DNA. The sample lists about 290,000 clones, around 85% seen once, with approximately 3.8% in the top ten.

Sequencing input: peripheral blood. The rearrangement uses TRBV7-9 and TRBJ2-5; 11 bases align to TRBD2. The TCR was taken from a woman aged 50 to 60 with active or convalescent COVID-19. The CDR3 protein is CASSPPSGRLGETQYF. The DNA of the CDR3 is TGTGCCAGCAGCCCTCCTAGCGGGAGGCTGGGGGAGACCCAGTACTTC.